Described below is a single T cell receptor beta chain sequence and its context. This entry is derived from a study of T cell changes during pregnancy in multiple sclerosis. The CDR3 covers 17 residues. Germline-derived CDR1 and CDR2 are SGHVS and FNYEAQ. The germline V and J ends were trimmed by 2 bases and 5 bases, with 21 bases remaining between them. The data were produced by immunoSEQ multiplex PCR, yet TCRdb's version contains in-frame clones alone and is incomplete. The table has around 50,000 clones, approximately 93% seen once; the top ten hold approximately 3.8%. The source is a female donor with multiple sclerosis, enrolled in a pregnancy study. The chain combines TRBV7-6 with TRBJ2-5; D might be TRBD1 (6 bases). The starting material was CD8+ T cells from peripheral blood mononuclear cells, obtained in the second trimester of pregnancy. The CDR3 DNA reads TGTGCCAGCAGCTTAAGGGACACCAGGACGGGCGCGGAGACCCAGTACTTC. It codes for CASSLRDTRTGAETQYF.